This T cell receptor (beta chain) was recovered during a study of response to subunit inactivated influenza vaccine. Findings of the study overall: With each seasonal influenza vaccination, the authors suggested, few new T cells are recruited.

In this sample, this clonotype turned up many times. Its antigen is unidentified. TCRdb re-called the RT-PCR reads with MiXCR, one entry per CDR3 protein. The data show about 700,000 distinct CDR3 sequences, over 11% seen once. CDR3 length: 14 amino acids. J was trimmed by 5 bases and V by 5 bases; bases with no gene match: 7. This TCR was sampled from a man aged 50 to 59 who received an inactivated influenza vaccine. The input for sequencing was PBMCs from blood, taken roughly 2 weeks before vaccination. This chain connects TRBV12-3 or TRBV12-4 to TRBJ2-5, with 8 bases aligning to TRBD1. The CDR3 here is CASSPPGTGETQYF. The CDR3 coding sequence is TGTGCCAGCAGTCCACCCGGGACAGGCGAGACCCAGTACTTC.